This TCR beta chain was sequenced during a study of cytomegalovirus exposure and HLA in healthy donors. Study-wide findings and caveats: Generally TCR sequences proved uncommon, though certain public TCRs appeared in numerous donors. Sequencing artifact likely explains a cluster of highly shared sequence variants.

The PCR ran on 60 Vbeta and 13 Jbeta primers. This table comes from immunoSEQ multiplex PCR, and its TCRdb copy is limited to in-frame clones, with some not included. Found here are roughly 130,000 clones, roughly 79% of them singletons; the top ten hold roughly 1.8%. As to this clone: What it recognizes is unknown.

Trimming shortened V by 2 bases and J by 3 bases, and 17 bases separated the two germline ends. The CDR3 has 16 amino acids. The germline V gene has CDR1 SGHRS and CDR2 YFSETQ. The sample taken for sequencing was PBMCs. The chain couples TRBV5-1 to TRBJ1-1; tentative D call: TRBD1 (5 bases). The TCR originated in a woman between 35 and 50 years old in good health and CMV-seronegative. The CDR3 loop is CASSLGVAGGDTEAFF. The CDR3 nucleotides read TGCGCCAGCAGCTTAGGGGTAGCAGGTGGGGACACTGAAGCTTTCTTT.